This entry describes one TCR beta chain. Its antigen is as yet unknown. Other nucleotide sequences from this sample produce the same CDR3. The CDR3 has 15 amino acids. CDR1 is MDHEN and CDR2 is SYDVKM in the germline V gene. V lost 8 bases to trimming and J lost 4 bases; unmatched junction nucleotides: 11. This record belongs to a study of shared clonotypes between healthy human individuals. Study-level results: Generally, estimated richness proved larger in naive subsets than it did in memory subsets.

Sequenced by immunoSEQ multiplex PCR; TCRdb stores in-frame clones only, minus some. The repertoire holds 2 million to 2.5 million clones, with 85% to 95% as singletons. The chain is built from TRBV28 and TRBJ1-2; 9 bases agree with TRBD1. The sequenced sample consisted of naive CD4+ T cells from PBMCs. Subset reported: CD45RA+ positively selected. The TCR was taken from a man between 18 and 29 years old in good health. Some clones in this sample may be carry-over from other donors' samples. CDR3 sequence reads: CASSSPGQGSYGYTF. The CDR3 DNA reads TGTGCCAGCTCTAGCCCGGGACAGGGTTCCTATGGCTACACCTTC.